The T cell receptor beta chain described here comes from a study of control samples from healthy donors and cancer patients. The junction had 3 bases not matched to a gene; V was cut back by 3 bases and J by 2 bases. Germline values: CDR1 KGHSH, CDR2 LQKENI. The CDR3 length is 14 residues. Sequencing was performed with immunoSEQ multiplex PCR; in TCRdb, only in-frame clones are kept and a portion is missing. This table has over 150,000 clones, 96% appearing once. The sequence was collected from a woman in her 30s in good health. Source material: blood. The chain recombines TRBV18 with TRBJ1-1; TRBD1 matches 7 bases. CDR3 DNA: TGTGCCAGCTCACCGGACAGGTTTAACACTGAAGCTTTCTTT. Protein: CASSPDRFNTEAFF.